The 29 T cell receptor beta chains below were found in one sample sequenced in a study of patients with pleural tuberculosis. TCRdb re-derived calls from the reads in MiXCR, one entry per CDR3 protein. The sample lists some 48,000 distinct CDR3 sequences, under 8.5% occurring once. The receptors come from a human donor with pleural tuberculosis.

The V and J genes are TRBV19 and TRBJ1-5, with no clear D. The CDR3 covers 13 residues. Deletions cut 7 bases from V and 0 bases from J, with 7 bases between. From germline, CDR1 is LNHDA and CDR2 SQIVND (reference sequence). CDR3 nucleotide sequence: TGTGCCAGTAATACGCATAGCAATCAGCCCCAGCATTTT. It specifies CASNTHSNQPQHF.

This clonotype was counted ten times or more. The chain links TRBV19 to TRBJ2-2; no clear D gene. The CDR3 sequence is 14 residues long. Germline CDR1 reads LNHDA; CDR2 reads SQIVND (reference sequence). The V end was cut by 2 bases, the J end by 5 bases, with 9 bases between. The CDR3 region has the DNA TGTGCCAGTAGTATAATGGGTCCTACCGGGGAGCTGTTTTTT. It translates to CASSIMGPTGELFF.

Ten or more counts support this clonotype. The V gene is TRBV7-3, the J gene TRBJ1-5, with D tentatively TRBD1 (5 bases). Germline CDR1 SGHTA, CDR2 FQGTGA. CDR3 length equals 15 residues. The germline V and J ends were trimmed by 1 base and 9 bases, with 16 bases remaining between them. This chain's CDR3 is CASSLNRDLSRPQHF. The CDR3 DNA is TGTGCCAGCAGCTTAAATAGGGACCTCAGTCGGCCCCAGCATTTT.

This clonotype occurred a few times. The J gene is TRBJ2-1, the V gene TRBV19, with a weak D call TRBD2 (5 bases). CDR1 and CDR2 (germline): LNHDA, SQIVND (reference sequence). The ends were cut back, 8 bases at V and 4 bases at J, with 12 bases in the middle. CDR3 length equals 13 residues. The chain's CDR3 is CASRPRGYNEQFF. CDR3 DNA sequence: TGTGCCAGTCGTCCTCGGGGTTACAATGAGCAGTTCTTC.

This clonotype was observed many times. The chain carries TRBV6-4 and TRBJ2-1; 9 bases are a match to TRBD1. Trimming at V came to 6 bases and at J to 8 bases, leaving 11 bases not matched to a gene. CDR1 is MRHNA, CDR2 SNTAGT, per germline. The CDR3 has 15 residues. The CDR3 loop reads CASRDPGTGSDEQFF. The CDR3 DNA reads TGTGCCAGCAGAGACCCTGGGACAGGGTCCGATGAGCAGTTCTTC.

The chain uses TRBV9 and TRBJ2-3, with D hard to call. Per the germline V gene, CDR1 is SGDLS and CDR2 is YYNGEE. V lost 0 bases and J 0 bases, leaving 14 bases between the germline ends. CDR3 length: 17 residues. CDR3 bases: TGTGCCAGCAGCGTAGGTGAGCTCCAACCTAGCACAGATACGCAGTATTTT. Translation: CASSVGELQPSTDTQYF.

This clonotype was seen at least ten times. J is TRBJ1-6 and V is TRBV18; D is unresolved. V lost 6 bases to trimming and J lost 0 bases, with 12 bases between them. Germline CDR1 and CDR2: KGHSH and LQKENI. CDR3 size: 16 residues. CDR3 residues: CASSRTVGSYNSPLHF. DNA for the CDR3: TGTGCCAGCTCTCGGACGGTTGGCTCCTATAATTCACCCCTCCACTTT.

This chain links TRBV4-2 with TRBJ2-3; D is uncertain. Per germline, CDR1 LGHNA and CDR2 YNFKEQ. Trimming removed 4 bases at V and 8 bases at J, with 13 bases between. This CDR3 spans 13 amino acids. This CDR3 reads CASSPDTVGTQYF. CDR3 sequence (DNA): TGTGCCAGCAGCCCGGATACAGTCGGTACGCAGTATTTT.

This clonotype was counted many times. A read error may produce the germline difference seen at one junction end. The rearrangement uses TRBV10-2 and TRBJ1-1; the match to TRBD1 covers 9 bases. Germline V gives CDR1 WSHSY, CDR2 SAAADI. The CDR3 totals 14 residues. The CDR3 sequence is CASSLTGGRTEAFF. In nucleotides, the CDR3 is TGTGCCAGCAGCCTTACAGGGGGCCGGACTGAAGCTTTCTTT.

The CDR3 bases are TGTGCCTGGAGTGCGGGGGGAGCGGGAAGAGGGAATGAGCAGTTCTTC. Translation gives CAWSAGGAGRGNEQFF. The chain combines TRBV30 with TRBJ2-1; 7 bases match TRBD2. The CDR3 contains 16 residues. The germline gives CDR1 GTSNPN, CDR2 SVGIG (reference sequence). Losses at the gene ends were 1 base for V and 7 bases for J; bases not matched to a gene: 13. Supplemented by reference TRBV30 and TRBJ2-1, the full variable domain reads SQTIHQWPATLVQPVGSPLSLECTVEGTSNPNLYWYRQAAGRGLQLLFYSVGIGQISSEVPQNLSASRPQDRQFILSSKKLLLSDSGFYLCAWSAGGAGRGNEQFFGPGTRLTVL.

This chain joins TRBV6-1 and TRBJ2-2; possibly TRBD1 for D (5 bases). With 9 bases removed from V and 3 bases from J, the gap between germline ends came to 11 bases. The CDR3 length is 13 residues. Germline V gene sequence: CDR1 MNHNS, CDR2 SASEGT. The CDR3: CASMDTDTGELFF. CDR3 coding DNA: TGTGCCAGTATGGACACGGACACCGGGGAGCTGTTTTTT.

This clonotype was counted ten times or more. V and J are TRBV20-1 and TRBJ2-3; 8 bases are a match to TRBD2. The CDR3 consists of 17 residues. Looked up from germline, CDR1 is DFQATT and CDR2 is SNEGSKA (reference sequence). The V and J ends lost 0 bases and 2 bases, in that order; junction bases with no gene match: 10. CDR3 nucleotides: TGCAGTGCTAGAGATCTCGGGATAGCGGGGACCACAGATACGCAGTATTTT. It translates to CSARDLGIAGTTDTQYF.

This clonotype was observed a handful of times. The V gene is TRBV28, the J gene TRBJ2-7, with D perhaps assigned TRBD1 or TRBD2 (5 bases each). Trimming took 6 bases from V and 2 from J, leaving 17 bases between them. The CDR3 consists of 15 residues. Germline V lookup: CDR1 MDHEN, CDR2 SYDVKM. The CDR3 region has the DNA TGTGCCAGCAGCATAACTAGTTTAGGGGCCTACGAGCAGTACTTC. Translating gives CASSITSLGAYEQYF. The full variable domain, rest sourced from reference TRBV28 and TRBJ2-7, is DVKVTQSSRYLVKRTGEKVFLECVQDMDHENMFWYRQDPGLGLRLIYFSYDVKMKEKGDIPEGYSVSREKKERFSLILESASTNQTSMYLCASSITSLGAYEQYFGPGTRLTVT.

The sample holds many counts of this clonotype. The gene calls are TRBV4-1 and TRBJ2-1; D gene unclear. Trimming shortened V by 3 bases and J by 1 base, and 7 bases separated the two germline ends. Germline lookup yields CDR1 MGHRA and CDR2 YSYEKL. There are 14 residues in the CDR3. CDR3 bases: TGCGCCAGCAGCCACCCGGCGTCCTACAATGAGCAGTTCTTC. This encodes CASSHPASYNEQFF.

This clonotype showed up many times. This sequence joins TRBV25-1 and TRBJ2-3; the D gene is possibly TRBD2 (6 bases). The V gene lost 3 bases and the J gene lost 7 bases, with 8 bases spanning the gap. Germline V CDR1 and CDR2: MGHDK, SYGVNS. There are 12 residues in the CDR3. CDR3 bases: TGTGCCAGCAGTGAGGGGAGGAATACGCAGTATTTT. This translates into CASSEGRNTQYF.

This clonotype was seen at least ten times. This chain links TRBV28 with TRBJ1-1; D gene uncertain. The V end was cut by 2 bases, the J end by 0 bases, with 7 bases between. The V gene's germline CDR1 is MDHEN and CDR2 SYDVKM. CDR3 length equals 14 residues. This CDR3 reads CASSLPILNTEAFF. As DNA, the CDR3 is TGTGCCAGCAGTTTACCTATACTGAACACTGAAGCTTTCTTT.

The chain employs TRBV5-1 and TRBJ1-4, with D possibly being TRBD1 (6 bases). The CDR3 length is 15 residues. Per the germline V gene, CDR1 is SGHRS and CDR2 is YFSETQ. Trimming removed 0 bases at V and 7 bases at J, with 13 bases between. In DNA, the CDR3 is TGCGCCAGCAGCTTGGCTTTCCAGGGGAGTGAAAAACTGTTTTTT. Amino acid sequence: CASSLAFQGSEKLFF.

This clonotype was detected ten times or more. The V gene is TRBV4-1, the J gene TRBJ2-1; 13 nucleotides agree with TRBD2. J lost 16 bases, V lost 6 bases, and 9 bases had no gene match. The CDR3 consists of 13 residues. Germline loops: CDR1 MGHRA, CDR2 YSYEKL. Here the CDR3 DNA reads TGCGCCAGCAGTCCGAAGACTAGCGGGAGGATATTCTTC. Its protein is CASSPKTSGRIFF.

This clonotype was counted many times. The genes are TRBV6-2 or TRBV6-3 and TRBJ2-2, with unresolved D. The CDR3 covers 14 residues. V was pared by 0 bases and J by 6 bases, with 8 bases between. CDR1 is MNHEY, CDR2 SVGEGT, per germline. CDR3 DNA: TGTGCCAGCAGTTACTCGAGCCCCCCCGGGGAGCTGTTTTTT. Residues: CASSYSSPPGELFF.

By its share, this clonotype is medium-sized. The chain combines TRBV28 with TRBJ1-1; D not certain. Germline lookup yields CDR1 MDHEN and CDR2 SYDVKM. CDR3 length: 11 amino acids. V lost 5 bases to trimming and J lost 8 bases, with 9 bases between them. The chain's CDR3 is CASSTLFEAFF. The CDR3 coding sequence is TGTGCCAGCAGTACCTTATTCGAAGCTTTCTTT.

The sample holds many counts of this clonotype. The chain joins TRBV20-1 to TRBJ2-7; no clear D. V lost 5 bases to trimming and J lost 1 base, with 6 bases between them. The V gene's germline CDR1 is DFQATT and CDR2 SNEGSKA (reference sequence). The CDR3 spans 11 residues. The CDR3 region has the DNA TGCAGTGCTTATTCTTCCTACGAGCAGTACTTC. This sequence encodes CSAYSSYEQYF.

V is TRBV18 and J is TRBJ2-1; D not certain. The length of the CDR3 is 14 residues. Trimming removed 5 bases from V and 0 bases from J, with 8 bases in between. Germline V CDR1 and CDR2: KGHSH, LQKENI. The CDR3 DNA follows: TGTGCCAGCTCAAGCAGGAGCTCCTACAATGAGCAGTTCTTC. It specifies CASSSRSSYNEQFF.

In its sample, this clonotype was seen many times. This rearrangement joins TRBV27 to TRBJ1-6; 7 positions match TRBD1. With 7 bases clipped from V and 7 bases from J, the junction kept 7 bases outside the gene matches. This CDR3 has 14 amino acids. Germline V lookup: CDR1 MNHEY, CDR2 SMNVEV (reference sequence). The CDR3: CASTSGQQNSPLHF. As DNA, the CDR3 is TGTGCCAGCACTTCGGGACAGCAGAATTCACCCCTCCACTTT.

This clonotype was detected many times. This chain links TRBV19 with TRBJ1-3; D uncertain. This CDR3 has 11 amino acids. Germline lookup yields CDR1 LNHDA and CDR2 SQIVND (reference sequence). V was cut by 7 bases and J by 8 bases, with 9 bases left in between. CDR3 protein: CASTPGDTIYF. CDR3 nucleotide sequence: TGTGCCAGTACCCCCGGAGACACCATATATTTT.

This clonotype has at least ten counts. One end of the junction fails to match germline, which may point to a read error. The CDR3 DNA reads as TGTGCTAGCAGCATGACAGGGGGGGAAGAGACCCAGTACTTC. Its protein is CASSMTGGEETQYF. The chain combines TRBV7-7 with TRBJ2-5; the match to TRBD1 covers 9 bases. The germline V gene has CDR1 SSHAT and CDR2 FNYEAQ (reference sequence). The CDR3 is 14 residues long.

In this sample, this clonotype turned up many times. The chain couples TRBV11-1 to TRBJ1-2; TRBD1 matches at 9 bases. The trim removed 4 bases at V and 14 bases at J, leaving 11 bases unmatched. CDR1 is SGHAT, CDR2 FQDESV, per germline (reference sequence). The CDR3 is 13 amino acids. DNA for the CDR3: TGTGCCAGCAGCTACCCGGGACAGGGTGTATGTACCTTC. This sequence encodes CASSYPGQGVCTF.

Of note for this clonotype: A read error is possible here, since a much larger clone lies one base away. V gene TRBV2 combines with J gene TRBJ1-4; a possible D gene is TRBD1 (6 bases). V was cut by 7 bases and J by 8 bases, with 11 bases left in between. From germline, CDR1 is SNHLY and CDR2 FYNNEI. This CDR3 contains 12 residues. Written as DNA, the CDR3 is TGTGCCAGCAAGCCAAGGGGGGAAAAACTGTTTTTT. Translated, it gives CASKPRGEKLFF.

In its sample, this clonotype was seen many times. The CDR3 protein is CASSPFGTEQETQYF. The DNA of the CDR3 is TGTGCCAGCTCACCATTCGGGACAGAGCAAGAGACCCAGTACTTC. The rearrangement links TRBV18 to TRBJ2-5, with 7 nucleotides matching TRBD1. Germline assignment: CDR1 KGHSH and CDR2 LQKENI. With V trimmed by 2 bases and J by 2 bases, 5 bases remained unmatched. The CDR3 spans 15 residues.

Details on this clonotype: A clone one base away is much larger, so this may be a read error. The V and J genes are TRBV10-3 and TRBJ1-2, with D maybe TRBD1 (5 bases). V lost 3 bases and J 5 bases, leaving 13 bases between the germline ends. Per germline, CDR1 ENHRY and CDR2 SYGVKD. The CDR3 is made up of 14 amino acids. CDR3 DNA: TGTGCCATCAGTGATCCTAAGGGGACGTATGGCTACACCTTC. Residues: CAISDPKGTYGYTF.